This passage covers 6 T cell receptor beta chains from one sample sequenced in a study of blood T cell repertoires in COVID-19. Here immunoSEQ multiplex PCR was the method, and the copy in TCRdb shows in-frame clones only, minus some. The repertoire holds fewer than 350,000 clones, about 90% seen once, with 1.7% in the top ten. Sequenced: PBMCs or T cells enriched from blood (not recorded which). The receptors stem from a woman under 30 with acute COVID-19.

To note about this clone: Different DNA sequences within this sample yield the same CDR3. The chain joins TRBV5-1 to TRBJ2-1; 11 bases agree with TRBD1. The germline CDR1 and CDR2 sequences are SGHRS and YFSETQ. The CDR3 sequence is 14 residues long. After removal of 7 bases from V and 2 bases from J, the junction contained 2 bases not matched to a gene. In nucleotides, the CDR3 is TGCGCCAGCTCGGGACAGGGGGCCTACAATGAGCAGTTCTTC. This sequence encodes CASSGQGAYNEQFF.

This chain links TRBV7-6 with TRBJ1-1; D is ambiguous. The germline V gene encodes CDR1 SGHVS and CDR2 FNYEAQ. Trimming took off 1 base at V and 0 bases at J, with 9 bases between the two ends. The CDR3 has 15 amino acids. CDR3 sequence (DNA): TGTGCCAGCAGCTTAGGGGCAGCCATGAACACTGAAGCTTTCTTT. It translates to CASSLGAAMNTEAFF. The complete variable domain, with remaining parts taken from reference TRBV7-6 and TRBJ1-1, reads GAGVSQSPRYKVTKRGQDVALRCDPISGHVSLYWYRQALGQGPEFLTYFNYEAQQDKSGLPNDRFSAERPEGSISTLTIQRTEQRDSAMYRCASSLGAAMNTEAFFGQGTRLTVV.

The CDR3 DNA sequence: TGCGCCAGCAGTCCAGAACCGGGACTAGTGAGCTACGAGCAGTACTTC. This encodes CASSPEPGLVSYEQYF. The chain carries TRBV5-1 and TRBJ2-7; 8 bases agree with TRBD2. The CDR3 is 16 residues long. Germline V gene data show CDR1 as SGHRS and CDR2 as YFSETQ. V was pared by 5 bases and J by 3 bases, with 13 bases of the junction left unmatched. The full variable domain, completed using reference TRBV5-1 and TRBJ2-7, is KAGVTQTPRYLIKTRGQQVTLSCSPISGHRSVSWYQQTPGQGLQFLFEYFSETQRNKGNFPGRFSGRQFSNSRSEMNVSTLELGDSALYLCASSPEPGLVSYEQYFGPGTRLTVT.

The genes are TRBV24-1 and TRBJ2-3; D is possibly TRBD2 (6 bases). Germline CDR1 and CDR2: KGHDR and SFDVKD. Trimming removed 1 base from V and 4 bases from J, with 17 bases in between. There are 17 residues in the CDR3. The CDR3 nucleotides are TGTGCCACCAGTGATTTTGGGGCGGGAAGCGTGGCAGATACGCAGTATTTT. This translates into CATSDFGAGSVADTQYF.

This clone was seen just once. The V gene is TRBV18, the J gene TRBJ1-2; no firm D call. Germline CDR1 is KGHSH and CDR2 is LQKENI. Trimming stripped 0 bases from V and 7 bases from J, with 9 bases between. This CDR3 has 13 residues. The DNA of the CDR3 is TGTGCCAGCTCACCACCGAGACTCAGTGGCTACACCTTC. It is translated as CASSPPRLSGYTF.

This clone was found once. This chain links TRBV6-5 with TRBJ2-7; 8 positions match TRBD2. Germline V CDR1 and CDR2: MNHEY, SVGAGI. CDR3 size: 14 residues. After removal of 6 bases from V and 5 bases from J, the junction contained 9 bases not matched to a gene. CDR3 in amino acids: CASRISGSSHEQYF. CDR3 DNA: TGTGCCAGCAGGATAAGCGGGAGTTCACACGAGCAGTACTTC.